The 9 T cell receptor beta chains below come from one sample, sequenced in a study of blood T cell repertoires in COVID-19. Some clones are missing from TCRdb's copy, which holds only in-frame ones; the method was immunoSEQ multiplex PCR. This sample yields about 160,000 clones, of which 80% to 90% are seen a single time; roughly 3% belongs to the top ten. Sequencing was done on a sample of peripheral blood. Source of these receptors: a man aged 65-85 years with acute or convalescent COVID-19.

The J gene is TRBJ1-6, the V gene TRBV6-2 or TRBV6-3, with TRBD1 matching over 9 bases. This CDR3 has 15 amino acids. The V segment lost 5 bases and the J segment 8 bases; nucleotides outside the gene matches: 7. CDR1 is MNHEY and CDR2 is SVGEGT in the germline V gene. The DNA for the CDR3 is TGTGCCAGCAGTCCGGGACAGGGCAGGGATTCACCCCTCCACTTT. Translated: CASSPGQGRDSPLHF.

The chain couples TRBV6-5 to TRBJ2-7; D uncertain. This CDR3 is 15 amino acids long. V lost 0 bases and J 2 bases, leaving 11 bases between the germline ends. CDR1 is MNHEY and CDR2 is SVGAGI in the germline V gene. The CDR3 sequence is CASSYSGLGTYEQYF. CDR3 coding DNA: TGTGCCAGCAGTTACTCCGGGTTGGGTACCTACGAGCAGTACTTC.

This chain connects TRBV27 to TRBJ1-6; 9 bases match TRBD1. Germline CDR1 reads MNHEY; CDR2 reads SMNVEV (reference sequence). The CDR3 spans 15 residues. V shed 10 bases and J 5 bases; nucleotides not matched to a gene: 9. The CDR3 region is CATQWTGANNSPLHF. For the CDR3, the DNA is TGTGCCACCCAATGGACAGGGGCGAATAATTCACCCCTCCACTTT.

The chain has TRBV5-8 and TRBJ1-5; D is unresolved. Germline loops: CDR1 SGHTS, CDR2 YDEGEE. This CDR3 contains 14 residues. V dropped 0 bases and J dropped 1 base, with 5 bases sitting between them. The CDR3 reads CASSLVSSNQPQHF. CDR3 nucleotides: TGTGCCAGCAGCTTGGTTTCGAGCAATCAGCCCCAGCATTTT.

This clone came up a few times. The chain recombines TRBV21-1 with TRBJ1-2; TRBD1 is taken as the D call from the table, unchecked against the DNA. TRBV21-1 is termed a pseudogene. CDR3 length equals 14 residues. The CDR3 protein is CASSKRDSFYGYTF. As DNA, the CDR3 is TGTGCCAGCAGCAAACGAGACAGCTTCTATGGCTACACCTTC.

J is TRBJ2-7 and V is TRBV3-1 (or the pseudogene TRBV3-2), with 11 nucleotides matching TRBD2. Germline V gene lookup returns CDR1 LGHDT and CDR2 YNNKEL (reference sequence). The V segment lost 4 bases and the J segment 2 bases; nucleotides outside the gene matches: 4. CDR3 length equals 15 residues. The CDR3 loop is CASSREGLAAYEQYF. CDR3 sequence (DNA): TGTGCCAGCAGCCGTGAGGGACTAGCGGCCTACGAGCAGTACTTC.

The rearrangement uses TRBV6-5 and TRBJ2-7; 11 positions match TRBD2. Per germline, CDR1 MNHEY and CDR2 SVGAGI. V was pared by 6 bases and J by 5 bases, with 9 bases of the junction left unmatched. This CDR3 has 15 amino acids. The CDR3 is CASSATSGSIHEQYF. CDR3 coding DNA: TGTGCCAGCAGCGCCACTAGCGGGAGTATACACGAGCAGTACTTC.

V gene TRBV18 combines with J gene TRBJ1-3; weak D call: TRBD1 (6 bases). CDR1 and CDR2 (germline): KGHSH, LQKENI. The CDR3 is 16 amino acids. The germline V and J ends were trimmed by 2 bases and 0 bases, with 11 bases remaining between them. The CDR3 here is CASSPYTGSSGNTIYF. In DNA, the CDR3 is TGTGCCAGCTCACCATACACAGGGAGCTCTGGAAACACCATATATTTT.

This clone has only a few counts. The V call is TRBV6-6, the J call TRBJ2-1; 7 bases are shared with TRBD2. The CDR3 is 16 residues long. Germline trimming cut 0 bases from V and 4 bases from J; bases unmatched to any gene: 6. In germline, CDR1 is MNHNY, CDR2 SVGAGI (reference sequence). CDR3 region: CASSYSWGGAYNEQFF. CDR3 sequence (DNA): TGTGCCAGCAGTTACTCGTGGGGGGGAGCTTACAATGAGCAGTTCTTC.